This TCR beta chain originates from a study of STAT5B mutations in CD4+ large granular lymphocyte leukemia. This clone is labeled as medium-sized. Its antigen is unidentified. General study results and limits: Patient CD4-sorted repertoires looked more clonal than healthy CD4+ repertoires, even without putative leukemic clones. Main leukemic clonotypes were patient-specific, but approximately 25% appeared at low frequency elsewhere.

Germline-derived CDR1 and CDR2 are LGHNA and YNFKEQ. V was pared by 0 bases and J by 4 bases, with 5 bases of the junction left unmatched. This CDR3 has 16 residues. Methods used by the authors: Lowest detectable productive clonotype frequency was 2.59 x 10-5. Some clones are missing from TCRdb's copy, which holds only in-frame ones; the method was immunoSEQ multiplex PCR. Clone size and the V and J calls come from that table; the DNA yielded D and trimming. The sample has about 32,000 clones, about 78% seen once. This TCR was sampled from a human donor in good health. The gene calls are TRBV4-2 and TRBJ1-5; 8 bases fit TRBD1. Material: CD4+ T cells from blood buffy coats. CDR3 residues: CASSQDRGQVNQPQHF. In DNA, the CDR3 is TGTGCCAGCAGCCAAGACCGGGGACAGGTTAATCAGCCCCAGCATTTT.